The rows below give T cell receptor beta chains drawn from one sample of a study of PD-L1 blockade in urothelial cancer. Here immunoSEQ multiplex PCR was the method, and the copy in TCRdb shows in-frame clones only, minus some. The data hold fewer than 75,000 clones, with 84% observed a single time. The material sequenced was PBMCs, taken around atezolizumab (anti-PD-L1) treatment. Receptors originate from a man in his 70s with urothelial cancer. The CDR3 runs from the conserved cysteine through the conserved F or W. Fields, in order: J gene, V gene, clone size, D gene, CDR3 protein, CDR3 DNA. D genes are given only for firm matches. Where a row states a size, it is once, few, many or the class of an expanded clone; other rows omit it.

j_call: TRBJ2-1
v_call: TRBV4-2
clone_size: -
d_call: -
cdr3_aa: CASSQDLQFYNEQFF
cdr3_nt: TGTGCCAGCAGCCAAGATCTCCAGTTTTACAATGAGCAGTTCTTC

j_call: TRBJ2-5
v_call: TRBV5-1
clone_size: -
d_call: -
cdr3_aa: CASSLYGRAQETQYF
cdr3_nt: TGCGCCAGCAGCTTGTATGGGAGAGCACAAGAGACCCAGTACTTC

j_call: TRBJ1-4
v_call: TRBV30
clone_size: -
d_call: -
cdr3_aa: CAWILGAAATNEKLFF
cdr3_nt: TGTGCCTGGATTTTAGGGGCAGCTGCAACTAATGAAAAACTGTTTTTT

j_call: TRBJ2-7
v_call: TRBV6-5
clone_size: -
d_call: -
cdr3_aa: CASSAAAGGGYEQYF
cdr3_nt: TGTGCCAGCAGTGCCGCGGCAGGGGGAGGCTACGAGCAGTACTTC

j_call: TRBJ2-7
v_call: TRBV7-8
clone_size: -
d_call: TRBD2
cdr3_aa: CASSTSGRAGEQYF
cdr3_nt: TGTGCCAGCAGCACTAGCGGGAGGGCCGGTGAGCAGTACTTC

j_call: TRBJ1-1
v_call: TRBV6-5
clone_size: -
d_call: -
cdr3_aa: CASSPTSTEAFF
cdr3_nt: TGTGCCAGCAGTCCGACAAGCACTGAAGCTTTCTTT

j_call: TRBJ2-1
v_call: TRBV16
clone_size: -
d_call: TRBD1
cdr3_aa: CASSQGQSSYNEQFF
cdr3_nt: TGTGCCAGCAGTCAGGGACAGTCCTCCTACAATGAGCAGTTCTTC

j_call: TRBJ2-1
v_call: TRBV2
clone_size: -
d_call: TRBD2
cdr3_aa: CASSEEGGLAGGDSYNEQFF
cdr3_nt: TGTGCCAGCAGTGAAGAGGGTGGACTAGCGGGAGGGGACTCCTACAATGAGCAGTTCTTC

j_call: TRBJ2-5
v_call: TRBV4-1
clone_size: -
d_call: -
cdr3_aa: CASSQRAPETQYF
cdr3_nt: TGCGCCAGCAGCCAGAGGGCTCCGGAGACCCAGTACTTC

j_call: TRBJ2-3
v_call: TRBV19
clone_size: -
d_call: TRBD1
cdr3_aa: CASRGQSTDTQYF
cdr3_nt: TGTGCCAGCAGGGGGCAAAGCACAGATACGCAGTATTTT

j_call: TRBJ2-1
v_call: TRBV9
clone_size: -
d_call: -
cdr3_aa: CASSVGSPNLETNEQFF
cdr3_nt: TGTGCCAGCAGCGTAGGGTCGCCTAATCTAGAGACCAATGAGCAGTTCTTC

j_call: TRBJ2-3
v_call: TRBV11-3
clone_size: -
d_call: -
cdr3_aa: CASSLGQTQSTDTQYF
cdr3_nt: TGTGCCAGCAGCCTTGGACAGACCCAGAGCACAGATACGCAGTATTTT

j_call: TRBJ2-1
v_call: TRBV9
clone_size: -
d_call: -
cdr3_aa: CASSVEQGSYNEQFF
cdr3_nt: TGTGCCAGCAGCGTAGAACAGGGCTCCTACAATGAGCAGTTCTTC

j_call: TRBJ2-3
v_call: TRBV5-4
clone_size: -
d_call: -
cdr3_aa: CASSLPFRGTDTQYF
cdr3_nt: TGTGCCAGCAGCTTGCCCTTCCGGGGCACAGATACGCAGTATTTT

j_call: TRBJ1-5
v_call: TRBV6-4
clone_size: once
d_call: TRBD1
cdr3_aa: CASSDRGQGGYSGNQPQHF
cdr3_nt: TGTGCCAGCAGTGACCGCGGACAGGGGGGGTATTCAGGCAATCAGCCCCAGCATTTT

j_call: TRBJ1-1
v_call: TRBV4-1
clone_size: -
d_call: TRBD1
cdr3_aa: CASSQTTGGKRTEAFF
cdr3_nt: TGCGCCAGCAGCCAAACCACAGGGGGCAAGAGGACTGAAGCTTTCTTT

j_call: TRBJ1-3
v_call: TRBV28
clone_size: -
d_call: -
cdr3_aa: CASSLARGASGNTIYF
cdr3_nt: TGTGCCAGCAGTTTAGCCCGGGGGGCCTCTGGAAACACCATATATTTT

j_call: TRBJ1-5
v_call: TRBV7-9
clone_size: once
d_call: -
cdr3_aa: CASSFMGLNQPQHF
cdr3_nt: TGTGCCAGCAGTTTCATGGGCCTTAATCAGCCCCAGCATTTT

j_call: TRBJ1-2
v_call: TRBV10-3
clone_size: few
d_call: -
cdr3_aa: CAIRAPLGAGYTF
cdr3_nt: TGTGCCATCAGGGCCCCCTTGGGGGCTGGCTACACCTTC

j_call: TRBJ2-3
v_call: TRBV2
clone_size: -
d_call: TRBD1
cdr3_aa: CASRVDRGADTQYF
cdr3_nt: TGTGCCAGCAGGGTTGACAGGGGTGCAGATACGCAGTATTTT

j_call: TRBJ1-1
v_call: TRBV7-8
clone_size: -
d_call: -
cdr3_aa: CASSFSRGGEAFF
cdr3_nt: TGTGCCAGCAGCTTCTCCCGGGGAGGTGAAGCTTTCTTT

j_call: TRBJ1-4
v_call: TRBV7-2
clone_size: -
d_call: -
cdr3_aa: CASSKTGYGEKLFF
cdr3_nt: TGTGCCAGCAGCAAAACGGGGTATGGTGAAAAACTGTTTTTT

j_call: TRBJ1-5
v_call: TRBV28
clone_size: -
d_call: TRBD1
cdr3_aa: CASSFLGQGKPYSNQPQHF
cdr3_nt: TGTGCCAGCAGTTTCCTGGGACAGGGAAAGCCATATAGCAATCAGCCCCAGCATTTT

j_call: TRBJ2-1
v_call: TRBV2
clone_size: -
d_call: -
cdr3_aa: CASRGPSYNEQFF
cdr3_nt: TGTGCCAGCAGGGGGCCTAGCTACAATGAGCAGTTCTTC

j_call: TRBJ2-1
v_call: TRBV7-2
clone_size: -
d_call: TRBD2
cdr3_aa: CASSWREGRYEQFF
cdr3_nt: TGTGCCAGCAGCTGGCGGGAGGGCCGATATGAGCAGTTCTTC

j_call: TRBJ2-3
v_call: TRBV27
clone_size: -
d_call: TRBD2
cdr3_aa: CASSLAGVGTDTQYF
cdr3_nt: TGTGCCAGCAGTTTAGCGGGAGTGGGGACAGATACGCAGTATTTT

j_call: TRBJ2-7
v_call: TRBV15
clone_size: -
d_call: TRBD1
cdr3_aa: CATSRGARTGEEQYF
cdr3_nt: TGTGCCACCAGCAGAGGGGCCAGGACAGGGGAAGAGCAGTACTTC

j_call: TRBJ2-2
v_call: TRBV19
clone_size: -
d_call: -
cdr3_aa: CASRATGELFF
cdr3_nt: TGTGCCAGCAGGGCTACCGGGGAGCTGTTTTTT

j_call: TRBJ2-7
v_call: TRBV4-1
clone_size: -
d_call: -
cdr3_aa: CASSQGGRASLLLEQYF
cdr3_nt: TGCGCCAGCAGCCAAGGGGGCAGGGCGAGTCTCCTACTTGAGCAGTACTTC

j_call: TRBJ1-2
v_call: TRBV28
clone_size: once
d_call: -
cdr3_aa: CASSTRGRGNYGYTF
cdr3_nt: TGTGCCAGCAGTACTAGGGGAAGGGGGAACTATGGCTACACCTTC

j_call: TRBJ2-1
v_call: TRBV19
clone_size: once
d_call: TRBD2
cdr3_aa: CASSRGLAGRGLGSYNEQFF
cdr3_nt: TGTGCCAGTAGTAGGGGGCTAGCGGGGCGTGGGTTAGGCTCCTACAATGAGCAGTTCTTC

j_call: TRBJ2-1
v_call: TRBV5-4
clone_size: -
d_call: TRBD2
cdr3_aa: CASSTLSGSRGNEQFF
cdr3_nt: TGTGCCAGCAGCACCCTTAGCGGGAGTAGGGGGAATGAGCAGTTCTTC

j_call: TRBJ2-2
v_call: TRBV2
clone_size: -
d_call: TRBD2
cdr3_aa: CASSEQREWTGELFF
cdr3_nt: TGTGCCAGCAGTGAACAGCGGGAGTGGACCGGGGAGCTGTTTTTT

j_call: TRBJ2-5
v_call: TRBV7-9
clone_size: -
d_call: -
cdr3_aa: CASSLAQGGVETQYF
cdr3_nt: TGTGCCAGCAGCTTAGCGCAAGGAGGGGTGGAGACCCAGTACTTC

j_call: TRBJ2-2
v_call: TRBV5-4
clone_size: -
d_call: TRBD1
cdr3_aa: CASSPGTGVTGELFF
cdr3_nt: TGTGCCAGCAGCCCCGGGACAGGGGTGACCGGGGAGCTGTTTTTT

j_call: TRBJ2-5
v_call: TRBV28
clone_size: -
d_call: TRBD2
cdr3_aa: CASSFLAGGGGTQYF
cdr3_nt: TGTGCCAGCAGTTTTCTAGCGGGGGGGGGAGGGACCCAGTACTTC

j_call: TRBJ2-1
v_call: TRBV6-5
clone_size: -
d_call: -
cdr3_aa: CASSYAGNEQFF
cdr3_nt: TGTGCCAGCAGTTACGCGGGAAATGAGCAGTTCTTC

j_call: TRBJ2-7
v_call: TRBV7-2
clone_size: -
d_call: -
cdr3_aa: CASSPGGGSFYEQYF
cdr3_nt: TGTGCCAGCAGCCCCGGCGGGGGCAGCTTCTACGAGCAGTACTTC

j_call: TRBJ2-2
v_call: TRBV5-1
clone_size: -
d_call: -
cdr3_aa: CASSPSNTGELFF
cdr3_nt: TGCGCCAGCAGCCCATCCAACACCGGGGAGCTGTTTTTT

j_call: TRBJ2-7
v_call: TRBV10-3
clone_size: -
d_call: -
cdr3_aa: CAISRRDSGEQYF
cdr3_nt: TGTGCCATCAGTCGTCGGGACTCCGGCGAGCAGTACTTC

j_call: TRBJ2-7
v_call: TRBV4-1
clone_size: once
d_call: -
cdr3_aa: CASSQAPIPYEQYF
cdr3_nt: TGCGCCAGCAGCCAAGCCCCTATTCCGTACGAGCAGTACTTC

j_call: TRBJ2-1
v_call: TRBV6-4
clone_size: -
d_call: -
cdr3_aa: CASSVEPQGLFRFF
cdr3_nt: TGTGCCAGCAGTGTCGAGCCACAGGGCTTGTTCCGGTTCTTC

j_call: TRBJ2-1
v_call: TRBV15
clone_size: -
d_call: -
cdr3_aa: CATSGVNNNEQFF
cdr3_nt: TGTGCCACCAGCGGAGTTAATAACAATGAGCAGTTCTTC

j_call: TRBJ2-7
v_call: TRBV18
clone_size: -
d_call: -
cdr3_aa: CASSPRGLPYEQYF
cdr3_nt: TGTGCCAGCTCACCCAGAGGACTCCCTTACGAGCAGTACTTC

j_call: TRBJ2-2
v_call: TRBV10-1
clone_size: -
d_call: -
cdr3_aa: CASSEAAMNTGELFF
cdr3_nt: TGCGCCAGCAGTGAGGCGGCCATGAACACCGGGGAGCTGTTTTTT

j_call: TRBJ2-7
v_call: TRBV5-1
clone_size: -
d_call: TRBD1
cdr3_aa: CASSLARQGDSYEQYF
cdr3_nt: TGCGCCAGCAGCTTGGCCCGGCAGGGGGACTCCTACGAGCAGTACTTC